This is a list of T cell receptor beta chains from one sample in a study of shared clonotypes between healthy human individuals. This table comes from immunoSEQ multiplex PCR, and its TCRdb copy is limited to in-frame clones, with some not included. The repertoire holds 550,000 to 600,000 clones, with 98% as singletons. Sequencing was carried out using naive CD8+ T cells sorted from blood. The origin of the receptors is a young man in good health. Each CDR3 is given with its conserved first and last residue. The order of the fields is D gene, clone size, V gene, J gene, CDR3 DNA, CDR3 protein. A D gene is named only where the DNA matches it firmly. Rows may omit the clone size; those that give it use once, few, many or a size class.

d_call: TRBD2; clone_size: -; v_call: TRBV11-3; j_call: TRBJ2-3; cdr3_nt: TGTGCCAGCAGCCCGGGACTAGCGGGGACGACAGATACGCAGTATTTT; cdr3_aa: CASSPGLAGTTDTQYF
d_call: -; clone_size: -; v_call: TRBV7-8; j_call: TRBJ2-7; cdr3_nt: TGTGCCAGCAGCACCGGACTACACTACGAGCAGTACTTC; cdr3_aa: CASSTGLHYEQYF
d_call: TRBD1; clone_size: -; v_call: TRBV5-1; j_call: TRBJ1-5; cdr3_nt: TGCGCCAGCAGCTTGGAGGGGGCGCGCAATCAGCCCCAGCATTTT; cdr3_aa: CASSLEGARNQPQHF
d_call: -; clone_size: -; v_call: TRBV7-9; j_call: TRBJ2-5; cdr3_nt: TGTGCCAGCGGTTTAGGGTTGGAGACCCAGTACTTC; cdr3_aa: CASGLGLETQYF
d_call: -; clone_size: -; v_call: TRBV27; j_call: TRBJ2-1; cdr3_nt: TGTGCCAGCAGAATCCTCGGCTCCAATGAGCAGTTCTTC; cdr3_aa: CASRILGSNEQFF
d_call: -; clone_size: -; v_call: TRBV6-5; j_call: TRBJ2-7; cdr3_nt: TGTGCCAGCAGACACCGGGACACGTTCTACGAGCAGTACTTC; cdr3_aa: CASRHRDTFYEQYF
d_call: TRBD1; clone_size: once; v_call: TRBV28; j_call: TRBJ2-5; cdr3_nt: TGTGCCAGCAGTTTATTCAGGGGGCGCCAAGAGACCCAGTACTTC; cdr3_aa: CASSLFRGRQETQYF
d_call: -; clone_size: -; v_call: TRBV5-6; j_call: TRBJ2-5; cdr3_nt: TGTGCCAGCAGCTCGACAGCCCAAGAGACCCAGTACTTC; cdr3_aa: CASSSTAQETQYF
d_call: TRBD1; clone_size: -; v_call: TRBV9; j_call: TRBJ2-3; cdr3_nt: TGTGCCAGCAGCGCTCAGGGGGCACTCACAGATACGCAGTATTTT; cdr3_aa: CASSAQGALTDTQYF
d_call: TRBD2; clone_size: -; v_call: TRBV28; j_call: TRBJ2-1; cdr3_nt: TGTGCCAGCAGTTTAGGGACTAGCGTATACAATGAGCAGTTCTTC; cdr3_aa: CASSLGTSVYNEQFF
d_call: -; clone_size: -; v_call: TRBV7-6; j_call: TRBJ1-1; cdr3_nt: TGTGCCAGCAGCTTAGGGACGGCGAACACTGAAGCTTTCTTT; cdr3_aa: CASSLGTANTEAFF
d_call: -; clone_size: once; v_call: TRBV13; j_call: TRBJ1-2; cdr3_nt: TGTGCCAGCAGCGCCTACGAACAAACTAACTATGGCTACACCTTC; cdr3_aa: CASSAYEQTNYGYTF
d_call: TRBD2; clone_size: -; v_call: TRBV4-3; j_call: TRBJ2-1; cdr3_nt: TGCGCCAGCAGCCAAGATCGCCCGGGAGGGCCCAACAATGAGCAGTTCTTC; cdr3_aa: CASSQDRPGGPNNEQFF
d_call: -; clone_size: -; v_call: TRBV18; j_call: TRBJ2-1; cdr3_nt: TGTGCCAGCTCACCCCCCTCAGGGTTCAATGAGCAGTTCTTC; cdr3_aa: CASSPPSGFNEQFF
d_call: -; clone_size: -; v_call: TRBV5-1; j_call: TRBJ2-7; cdr3_nt: TGCGCCAGCAGCGTTTCCGGGACCGACTACGAGCAGTACTTC; cdr3_aa: CASSVSGTDYEQYF
d_call: -; clone_size: -; v_call: TRBV19; j_call: TRBJ2-7; cdr3_nt: TGTGCCAGTAGTACGGGTCAGTTCAACGAGCAGTACTTC; cdr3_aa: CASSTGQFNEQYF
d_call: TRBD2; clone_size: -; v_call: TRBV7-8; j_call: TRBJ2-7; cdr3_nt: TGTGCCAGCAGCCCGACTAGCGGGAAATCCTACGAGCAGTACTTC; cdr3_aa: CASSPTSGKSYEQYF
d_call: TRBD2; clone_size: -; v_call: TRBV28; j_call: TRBJ2-7; cdr3_nt: TGTGCCAGCAGTCCCTTGGGAGGGGAGGCGTTCGAGCAGTACTTC; cdr3_aa: CASSPLGGEAFEQYF